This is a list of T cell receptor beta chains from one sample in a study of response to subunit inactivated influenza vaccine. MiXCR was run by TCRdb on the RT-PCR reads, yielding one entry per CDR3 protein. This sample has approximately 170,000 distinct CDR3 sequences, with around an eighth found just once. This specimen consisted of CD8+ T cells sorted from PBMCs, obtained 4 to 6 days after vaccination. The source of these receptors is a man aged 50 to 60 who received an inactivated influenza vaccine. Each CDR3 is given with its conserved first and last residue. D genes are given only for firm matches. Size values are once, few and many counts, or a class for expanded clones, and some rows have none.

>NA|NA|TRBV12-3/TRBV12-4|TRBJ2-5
TGTGCCAGCAGTTACGGGACTGTGGAGACCCAGTACTTC
CASSYGTVETQYF
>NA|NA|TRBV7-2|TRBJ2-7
TGTGCCAGCAGCCTCGGACGGGCCTCCTACGAGCAGTACTTC
CASSLGRASYEQYF
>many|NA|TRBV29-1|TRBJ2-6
TGCAGCGTCCCCGCGGGAACTGGGGCCAACGTCCTGACTTTC
CSVPAGTGANVLTF
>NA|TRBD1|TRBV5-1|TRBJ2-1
TGCGCCAGCAGCTTCAGGGGGTTCTCCTACAATGAGCAGTTCTTC
CASSFRGFSYNEQFF
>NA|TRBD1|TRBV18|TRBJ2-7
TGTGCCAGCTCGCCACAGGGGGCTGCCTACGAGCAGTACTTC
CASSPQGAAYEQYF
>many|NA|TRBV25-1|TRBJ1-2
TGTGCCAGCAGCGGATATGGCTACACCTTC
CASSGYGYTF
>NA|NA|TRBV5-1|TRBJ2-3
TGCGCCAGCAGCTTGGTGCAGCCCGGGGGTCAGCCGCAGTATTTT
CASSLVQPGGQPQYF
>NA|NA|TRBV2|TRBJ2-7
TGTGCCAGCAGTGAAGGTGGGGGACCTTCCTACGAGCAGTACTTC
CASSEGGGPSYEQYF
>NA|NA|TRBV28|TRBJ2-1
TGTGCCAGCACCCACTTCGAGGGGTACCACAATGAGCAGTTCTTC
CASTHFEGYHNEQFF
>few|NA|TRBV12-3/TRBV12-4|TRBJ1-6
TGTGCCAGCAGCCCTGTCGCAGGGAATTCACCCCTCCACTTT
CASSPVAGNSPLHF
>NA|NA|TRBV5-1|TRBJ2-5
TGCGCCAGCAGCTTGGTGTGGACTGAGACCCAGTACTTC
CASSLVWTETQYF
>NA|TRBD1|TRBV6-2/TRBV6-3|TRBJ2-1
TGTGCCATCAGTTACGGGACAGGGGGCCTACTGCCCTCCTACAATGAGCAGTTCTTC
CAISYGTGGLLPSYNEQFF
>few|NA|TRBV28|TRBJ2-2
TGTGCCAGCAGTTCCTCACTTAACACCGGGGAGCTGTTTTTT
CASSSSLNTGELFF
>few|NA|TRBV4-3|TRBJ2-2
TGCGCCAGCAGCCAAGCGGTAGAATTCCCCACCGGGGAGCTGTTTTTT
CASSQAVEFPTGELFF
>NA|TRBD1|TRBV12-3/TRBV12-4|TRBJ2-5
TGTGCCAGCAGTGACAGGGAAGGAGAAGAGACCCAGTACTTC
CASSDREGEETQYF
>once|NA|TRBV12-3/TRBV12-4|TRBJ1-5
TGTGCCAGCAGTTTAGGAGGGTTCGGCAATCAGCCCCAGCATTTT
CASSLGGFGNQPQHF
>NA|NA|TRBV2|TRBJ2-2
TGTGCCATCCCTAAACAGGCCCTTTCGAACACCGGGGAGCTGTTTTTT
CAIPKQALSNTGELFF
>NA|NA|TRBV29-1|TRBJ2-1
TGCAGCGTTGTAGGGCAGGGGGGGGTTAATGAGCAGTTCTTC
CSVVGQGGVNEQFF
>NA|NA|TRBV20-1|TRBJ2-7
TGCAGTGCTAGGTCACCTCGGGACGTATCCTACGAGCAGTACTTC
CSARSPRDVSYEQYF
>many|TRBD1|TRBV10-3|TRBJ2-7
TGTGCCATCAGTGAGCGTCGCGGGGACAGGGAATATGAGCAGTACTTC
CAISERRGDREYEQYF
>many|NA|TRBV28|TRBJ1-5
TGTGCCAGCAGTCGACAAGGGTATAGCAATCAGCCCCAGCATTTT
CASSRQGYSNQPQHF